Here is one TCR beta chain with its context. The antigen remains unidentified. This CDR3 is 14 amino acids long. Germline CDR1 is SQVTM and CDR2 is ANQGSEA. The V and J ends lost 1 base and 3 bases, in that order; junction bases with no gene match: 2. This entry belongs to a study of Graves' ophthalmopathy and Graves' hyperthyroidism. CDR3 regions of TCR beta were amplified from RNA transcripts. The first-round RT-PCR employed HTBI primers together with the Qiagen OneStep RT-PCR kit. A multiplex PCR was then performed as the second round. TCRdb ran MiXCR on the multiplex PCR reads and lists one entry per CDR3 protein. This table holds over a million distinct CDR3 sequences, about 35% found once. Study observations and caveats: Most expanded clonotypes in thyroid above 0.001 frequency also showed up in blood.

The receptor comes from an adult man with Graves' hyperthyroidism. The sequencing input was peripheral blood or thyroid tissue (not recorded which). The chain combines TRBV29-1 with TRBJ1-5; TRBD1 aligns across 8 bases. For the CDR3, the DNA is TGCAGCGTTGAAGGGGGACAGGCCAATCAGCCCCAGCATTTT. Its protein product is CSVEGGQANQPQHF.